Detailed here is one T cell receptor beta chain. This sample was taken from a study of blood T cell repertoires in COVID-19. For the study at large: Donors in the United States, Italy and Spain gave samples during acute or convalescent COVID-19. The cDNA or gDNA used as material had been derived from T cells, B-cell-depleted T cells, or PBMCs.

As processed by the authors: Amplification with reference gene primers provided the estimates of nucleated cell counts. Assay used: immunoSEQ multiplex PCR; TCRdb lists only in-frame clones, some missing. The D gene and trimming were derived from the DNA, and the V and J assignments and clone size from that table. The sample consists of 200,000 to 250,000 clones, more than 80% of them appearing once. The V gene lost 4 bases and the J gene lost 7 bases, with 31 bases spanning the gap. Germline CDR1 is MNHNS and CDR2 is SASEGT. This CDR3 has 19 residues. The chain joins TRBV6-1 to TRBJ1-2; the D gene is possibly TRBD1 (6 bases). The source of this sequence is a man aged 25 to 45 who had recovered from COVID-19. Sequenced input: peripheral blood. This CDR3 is CASSGRGGSGGGYTGGYTF. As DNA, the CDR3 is TGTGCCAGCAGTGGTCGGGGGGGTAGCGGAGGGGGTTACACGGGTGGCTACACCTTC.